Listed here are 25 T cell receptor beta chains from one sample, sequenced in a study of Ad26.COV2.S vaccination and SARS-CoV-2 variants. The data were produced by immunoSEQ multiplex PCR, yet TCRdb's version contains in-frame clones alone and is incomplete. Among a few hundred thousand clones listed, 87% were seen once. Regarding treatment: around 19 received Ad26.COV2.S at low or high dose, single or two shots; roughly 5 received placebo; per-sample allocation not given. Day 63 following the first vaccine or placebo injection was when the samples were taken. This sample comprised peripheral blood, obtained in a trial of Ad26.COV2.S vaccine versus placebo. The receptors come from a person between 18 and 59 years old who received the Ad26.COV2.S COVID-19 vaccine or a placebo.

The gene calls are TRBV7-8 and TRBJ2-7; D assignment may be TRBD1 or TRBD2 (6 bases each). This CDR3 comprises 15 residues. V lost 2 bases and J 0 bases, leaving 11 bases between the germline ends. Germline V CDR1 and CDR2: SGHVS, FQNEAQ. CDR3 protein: CASSLPGAGSYEQYF. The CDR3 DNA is TGTGCCAGCAGCTTACCGGGGGCGGGCTCCTACGAGCAGTACTTC.

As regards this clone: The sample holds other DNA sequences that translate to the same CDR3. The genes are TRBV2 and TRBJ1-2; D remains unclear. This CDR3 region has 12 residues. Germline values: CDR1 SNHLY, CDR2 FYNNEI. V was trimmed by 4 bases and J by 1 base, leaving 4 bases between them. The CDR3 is CASSGVNYGYTF. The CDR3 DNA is TGTGCCAGCAGTGGGGTTAACTATGGCTACACCTTC.

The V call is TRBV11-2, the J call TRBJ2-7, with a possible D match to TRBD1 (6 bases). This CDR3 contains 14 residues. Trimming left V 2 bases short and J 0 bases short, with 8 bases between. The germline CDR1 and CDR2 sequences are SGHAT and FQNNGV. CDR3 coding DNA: TGTGCCAGCAGCTTACAGGGGAGCTCCTACGAGCAGTACTTC. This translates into CASSLQGSSYEQYF.

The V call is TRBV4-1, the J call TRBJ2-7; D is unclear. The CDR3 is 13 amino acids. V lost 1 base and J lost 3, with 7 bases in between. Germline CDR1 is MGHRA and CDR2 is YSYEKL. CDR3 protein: CASSQVVSYEQYF. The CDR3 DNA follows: TGCGCCAGCAGCCAAGTAGTTAGCTACGAGCAGTACTTC.

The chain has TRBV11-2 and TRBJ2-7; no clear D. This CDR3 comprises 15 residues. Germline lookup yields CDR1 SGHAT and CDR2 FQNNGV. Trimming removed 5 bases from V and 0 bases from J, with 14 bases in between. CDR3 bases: TGTGCCAGCAGCAGCGCCAGGTACTTCTCCTACGAGCAGTACTTC. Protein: CASSSARYFSYEQYF.

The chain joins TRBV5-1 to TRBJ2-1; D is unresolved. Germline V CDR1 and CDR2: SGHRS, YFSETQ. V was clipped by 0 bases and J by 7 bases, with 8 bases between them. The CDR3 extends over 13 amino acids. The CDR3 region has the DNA TGCGCCAGCAGCTTGGCCAAGGAGAATGAGCAGTTCTTC. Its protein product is CASSLAKENEQFF.

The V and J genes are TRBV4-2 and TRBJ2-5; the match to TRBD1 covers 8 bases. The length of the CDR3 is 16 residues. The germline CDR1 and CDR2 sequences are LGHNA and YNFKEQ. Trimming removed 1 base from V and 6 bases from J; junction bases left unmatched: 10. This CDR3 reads CASSQASGTGLKTQYF. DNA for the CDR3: TGTGCCAGCAGCCAAGCCTCCGGGACAGGATTGAAGACCCAGTACTTC.

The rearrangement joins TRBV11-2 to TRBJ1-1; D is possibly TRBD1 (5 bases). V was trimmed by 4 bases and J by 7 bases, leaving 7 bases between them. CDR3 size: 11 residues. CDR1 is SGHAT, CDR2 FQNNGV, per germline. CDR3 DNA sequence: TGTGCCAGCAGCTCGGGACTTGAAGCTTTCTTT. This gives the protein CASSSGLEAFF.

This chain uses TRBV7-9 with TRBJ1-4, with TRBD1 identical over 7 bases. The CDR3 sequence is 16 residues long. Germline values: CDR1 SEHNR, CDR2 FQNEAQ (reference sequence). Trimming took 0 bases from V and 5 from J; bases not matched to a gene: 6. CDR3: CASSLAAGGSNEKLFF. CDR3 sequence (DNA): TGTGCCAGCAGCTTAGCCGCAGGGGGTTCGAATGAAAAACTGTTTTTT.

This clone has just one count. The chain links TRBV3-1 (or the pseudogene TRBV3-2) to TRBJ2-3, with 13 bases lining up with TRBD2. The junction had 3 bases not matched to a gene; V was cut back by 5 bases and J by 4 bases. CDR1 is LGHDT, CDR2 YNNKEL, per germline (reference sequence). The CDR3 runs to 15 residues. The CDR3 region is CASSSGLAGADTQYF. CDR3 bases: TGTGCCAGCAGCTCTGGACTAGCGGGAGCAGATACGCAGTATTTT.

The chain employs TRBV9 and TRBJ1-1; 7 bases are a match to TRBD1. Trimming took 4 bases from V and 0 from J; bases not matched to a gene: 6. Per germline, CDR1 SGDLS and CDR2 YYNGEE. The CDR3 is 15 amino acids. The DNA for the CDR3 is TGTGCCAGCAGCCAACAGGGGATGATGAACACTGAAGCTTTCTTT. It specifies CASSQQGMMNTEAFF.

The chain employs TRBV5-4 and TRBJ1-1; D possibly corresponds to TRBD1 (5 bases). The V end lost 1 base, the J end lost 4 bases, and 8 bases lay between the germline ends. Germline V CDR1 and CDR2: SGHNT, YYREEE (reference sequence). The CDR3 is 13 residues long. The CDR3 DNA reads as TGTGCCAGCAGCTTGCGCAGGGCCACTGAAGCTTTCTTT. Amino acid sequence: CASSLRRATEAFF.

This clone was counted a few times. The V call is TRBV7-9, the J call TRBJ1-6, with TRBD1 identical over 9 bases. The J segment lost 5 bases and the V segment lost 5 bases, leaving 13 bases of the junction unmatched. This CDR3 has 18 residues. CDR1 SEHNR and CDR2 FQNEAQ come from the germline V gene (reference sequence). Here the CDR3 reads CASSPWTGEGRNNSPLHF. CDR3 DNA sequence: TGTGCCAGCAGCCCCTGGACAGGGGAAGGCCGGAATAATTCACCCCTCCACTTT.

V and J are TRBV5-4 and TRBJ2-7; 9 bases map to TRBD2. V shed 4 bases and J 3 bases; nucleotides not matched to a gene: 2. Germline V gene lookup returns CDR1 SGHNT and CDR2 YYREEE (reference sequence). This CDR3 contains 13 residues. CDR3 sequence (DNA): TGTGCCAGCAGCAGAGCGGGGGGCTACGAGCAGTACTTC. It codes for CASSRAGGYEQYF.

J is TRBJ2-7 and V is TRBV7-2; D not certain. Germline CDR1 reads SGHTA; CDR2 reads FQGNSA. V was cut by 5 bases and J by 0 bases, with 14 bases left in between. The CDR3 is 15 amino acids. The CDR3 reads CASSATLGSSYEQYF. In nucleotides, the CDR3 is TGTGCCAGCAGCGCTACCCTTGGTAGCTCCTACGAGCAGTACTTC. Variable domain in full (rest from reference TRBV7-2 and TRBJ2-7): GAGVSQSPSNKVTEKGKDVELRCDPISGHTALYWYRQSLGQGLEFLIYFQGNSAPDKSGLPSDRFSAERTGGSVSTLTIQRTQQEDSAVYLCASSATLGSSYEQYFGPGTRLTVT.

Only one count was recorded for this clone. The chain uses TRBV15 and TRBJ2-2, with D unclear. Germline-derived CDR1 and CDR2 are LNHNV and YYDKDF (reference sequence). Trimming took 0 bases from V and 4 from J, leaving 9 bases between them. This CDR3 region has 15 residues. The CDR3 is CATSRDDGSTGELFF. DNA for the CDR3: TGTGCCACCAGCAGAGATGACGGATCCACCGGGGAGCTGTTTTTT.

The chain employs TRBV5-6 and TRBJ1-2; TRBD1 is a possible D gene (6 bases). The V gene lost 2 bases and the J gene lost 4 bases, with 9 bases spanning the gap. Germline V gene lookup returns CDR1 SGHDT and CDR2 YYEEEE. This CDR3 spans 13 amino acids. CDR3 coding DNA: TGTGCCAGCAGCTTTACAGGGTCCTATGGCTACACCTTC. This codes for CASSFTGSYGYTF.

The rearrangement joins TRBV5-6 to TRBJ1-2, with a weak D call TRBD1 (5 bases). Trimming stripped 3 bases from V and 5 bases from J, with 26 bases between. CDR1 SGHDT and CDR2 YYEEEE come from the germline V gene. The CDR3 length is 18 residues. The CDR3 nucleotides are TGTGCCAGCAGCTCCGGGACCGGGCAGCAACTTCTTATTTATGGCTACACCTTC. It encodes CASSSGTGQQLLIYGYTF.

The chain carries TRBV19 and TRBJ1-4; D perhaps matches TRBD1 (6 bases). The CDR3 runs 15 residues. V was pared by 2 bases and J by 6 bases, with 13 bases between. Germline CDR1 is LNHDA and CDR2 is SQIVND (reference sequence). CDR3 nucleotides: TGTGCCAGTAGTATAAGAACGGGACACCATGAAAAACTGTTTTTT. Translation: CASSIRTGHHEKLFF.

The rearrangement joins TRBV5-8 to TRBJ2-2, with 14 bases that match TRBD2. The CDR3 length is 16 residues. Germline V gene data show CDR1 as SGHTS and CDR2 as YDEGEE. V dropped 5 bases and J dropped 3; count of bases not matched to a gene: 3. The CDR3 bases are TGTGCCAGCAGGCCGGGACTAGCGGGAGACACCGGGGAGCTGTTTTTT. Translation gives CASRPGLAGDTGELFF.

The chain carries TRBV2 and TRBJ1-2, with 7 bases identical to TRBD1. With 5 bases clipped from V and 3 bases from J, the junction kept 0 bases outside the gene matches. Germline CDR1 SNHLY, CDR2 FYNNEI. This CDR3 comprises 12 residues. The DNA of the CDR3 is TGTGCCAGCAGTCAGGGGGACTATGGCTACACCTTC. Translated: CASSQGDYGYTF. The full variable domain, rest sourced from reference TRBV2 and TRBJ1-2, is EPEVTQTPSHQVTQMGQEVILRCVPISNHLYFYWYRQILGQKVEFLVSFYNNEISEKSEIFDDQFSVERPDGSNFTLKIRSTKLEDSAMYFCASSQGDYGYTFGSGTRLTVV.

The CDR3 is CASSLAISEVEQFF. CDR3 in DNA: TGTGCCAGCAGCTTAGCCATTTCTGAGGTTGAGCAGTTCTTC. J is TRBJ2-1 and V is TRBV7-2; D is unresolved. V was trimmed by 0 bases and J by 9 bases, leaving 12 bases between them. This CDR3 is built from 14 residues. Germline V CDR1 and CDR2: SGHTA, FQGNSA.

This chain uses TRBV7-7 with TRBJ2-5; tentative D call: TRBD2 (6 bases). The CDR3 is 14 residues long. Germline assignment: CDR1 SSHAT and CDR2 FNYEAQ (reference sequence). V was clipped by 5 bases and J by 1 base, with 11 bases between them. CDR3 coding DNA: TGTGCCAGCAGCCCATCGGGGGTCCAAGAGACCCAGTACTTC. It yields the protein CASSPSGVQETQYF. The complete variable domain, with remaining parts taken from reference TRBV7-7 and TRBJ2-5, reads GAGVSQSPRYKVTKRGQDVTLRCDPISSHATLYWYQQALGQGPEFLTYFNYEAQPDKSGLPSDRFSAERPEGSISTLTIQRTEQRDSAMYRCASSPSGVQETQYFGPGTRLLVL.

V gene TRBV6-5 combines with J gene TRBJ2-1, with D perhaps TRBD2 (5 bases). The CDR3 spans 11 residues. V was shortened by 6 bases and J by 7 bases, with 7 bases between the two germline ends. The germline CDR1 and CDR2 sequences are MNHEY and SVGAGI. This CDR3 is CASRIANEQFF. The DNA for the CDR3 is TGTGCCAGCAGGATAGCGAATGAGCAGTTCTTC.

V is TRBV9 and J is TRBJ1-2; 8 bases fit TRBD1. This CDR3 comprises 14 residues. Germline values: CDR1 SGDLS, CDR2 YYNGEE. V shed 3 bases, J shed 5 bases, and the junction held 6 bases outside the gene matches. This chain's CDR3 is CASSASGGGYGYTF. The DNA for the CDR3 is TGTGCCAGCAGCGCCTCAGGGGGCGGGTATGGCTACACCTTC.